This TCR beta chain was profiled in a study of shared clonotypes between healthy human individuals. Sequenced by immunoSEQ multiplex PCR; TCRdb stores in-frame clones only, minus some. Among roughly 640,000 clones listed, around 67% were seen once. The germline gives CDR1 SGHRS, CDR2 YFSETQ. V shed 0 bases and J 6 bases; nucleotides not matched to a gene: 6. The CDR3 consists of 15 residues. V is TRBV5-1 and J is TRBJ2-3, with 8 bases that match TRBD1. The source is a woman in her 30s in good health. The sample comprised memory CD4+ T cells sorted from blood. Described subset: CD45RA-negative fraction. CDR3: CASSLEDRESDTQYF. CDR3 DNA sequence: TGCGCCAGCAGCTTGGAGGACAGGGAGAGTGATACGCAGTATTTT.